This T cell receptor (beta chain) was captured in a study of blood T cell repertoires in COVID-19. For the study at large: Some COVID-19 samples were acute and others convalescent; all came from the United States, Italy and Spain. PBMCs, B-cell-depleted T cells, or T cells provided the cDNA or gDNA that made up the material.

Per the authors' pipeline: How many nucleated cells were present was estimated from reference gene primer amplification. Some clones are missing from TCRdb's copy, which holds only in-frame ones; the method was immunoSEQ multiplex PCR. The V and J calls and clone size were taken over from that table, and D and trimming were inferred from the DNA. The top ten clones hold 3.2% of a sample with roughly 500,000 clones, 80% to 90% of them seen once. This clone was detected a few times. The germline gives CDR1 ENHRY, CDR2 SYGVKD. Trimming cost V 9 bases and J 6 bases; bases outside gene matches: 7. The CDR3 covers 13 residues.

Source material: peripheral blood. This clonotype was sampled from a human donor in a cohort sampled during active COVID-19. The chain employs TRBV10-3 and TRBJ2-3; TRBD1 aligns across 9 bases. The DNA for the CDR3 is TGTGCCATTTCACAGGGGGCACGGGATACGCAGTATTTT. Protein product: CAISQGARDTQYF.